The entry below gives a single T cell receptor beta chain sequence along with its context. There is no known antigen for this receptor. No much larger clone exists at a distance of one base, and base qualities are not known. Sequences SQVTM (CDR1) and ANQGSEA (CDR2) are obtained from the germline V gene. The V end loses 1 base and the J end loses 6 bases, and a stretch of 9 bases separates them. Spanning cysteine to phenylalanine, the CDR3 consists of 12 amino acids. Of the read, only the CDR3 DNA is kept; its 36 bases are in frame from base 1. RNA was extracted using the RNeasy kit, and 0.5 to 1 microgram was reverse transcribed with random hexamers. The immunoSEQ multiplex PCR assay, covering 54 Vbeta and 13 Jbeta segments, was used to amplify TCR beta CDR3 regions. PCR amplification bias was corrected using a synthetic template baseline for primer optimization and computational correction. In the original analysis: Reads were assigned to V, D and J genes according to IMGT and analyzed in immunoSEQ Analyzer, with only productive sequences retained. To calculate clonality, Shannon entropy was normalized by log2 of the number of productive unique sequences and then subtracted from one. For each patient and control, public and private clones were evaluated among the 100 most prevalent clones. A clone was defined as Susac-specific if it was absent from the healthy and MS cohorts, from over 1,000 published viral clones and from other ImmuneACCESS disease sequences. TCRdb's own reprocessing of the public reads used fastp at Q25 and MiXCR and kept productive beta chains. Rows are combined by CDR3 protein, so each entry shows the most common genes and DNA. The V and J calls and clone size come from TCRdb's table, not from the authors' own analysis. The table for this sample lists about 200,000 distinct CDR3 sequences; roughly 94% of them were counted only once. Clones ranked in the top ten supply 0.095% to 0.12% of the sample.

Peripheral blood CD8+ and CD4+ T cells from healthy donors, Susac syndrome patients and multiple sclerosis patients were profiled using high-throughput TCR beta sequencing. The healthy donors served as controls matched for age and sex. Bulk CD8+ and CD4+ T cells were purified by magnetic negative isolation, whereas CD8+ TEMRA cells were enriched by FACS. Blood was collected in EDTA tubes and processed within 24 hours, with PBMCs isolated through density gradient centrifugation. PBMCs intended for TCR sequencing were frozen in liquid nitrogen and were later thawed in a 37 degrees C water bath. The sorted or isolated CD4+, CD8+ and CD8+ TEMRA cells reached a purity of at least 90%. The data stem from a study of CD8 T cells in Susac syndrome (dated by TCRdb to about 2019). In terms of the full investigation: Whether CD8+ T cell activation and differentiation in Susac syndrome was antigen driven was tested using repertoire sequencing. General findings and caveats noted by the study authors: The number of individuals in the TCR sequencing and HLA analysis was recognized as being relatively small.

Sequenced input: CD4+ T cells from PBMCs. This clonotype originated in a human donor in good health. This sequence uses TRBV29-1 and TRBJ1-1; the D gene assignment is ambiguous. The encoded CDR3 is CSVEGISPEAFF. The DNA sequence reads TGCAGCGTTGAAGGGATCAGCCCTGAAGCTTTCTTT.